This T cell receptor (beta chain) stems from a study of graft-versus-host responses after intestinal transplantation. Notes on this clone: Antigen specificity is unknown.

Profiling relied on immunoSEQ multiplex PCR, and the TCRdb table lists in-frame clones only, not all of them. The data show around 40,000 clones, around 95% seen once. This CDR3 spans 14 amino acids. With 5 bases removed from V and 3 bases from J, the gap between germline ends came to 14 bases. Per germline, CDR1 SGHTA and CDR2 FQGNSA. Overall study findings and caveats: Some patients had graft-donor T cell macrochimerism, and their allografts showed high graft-versus-host to host-versus-graft clonal ratios.

Specimen: unstimulated CD8+ T cells sorted from spleen or lymph node cells, collected before transplant. This receptor was obtained from a human donor who was the organ donor for an intestinal transplant. The V and J genes are TRBV7-2 and TRBJ2-7; no clear D gene. The CDR3 DNA sequence: TGTGCCAGCAGCCCCCGGACGGGTTTCTACGAGCAGTACTTC. Protein sequence: CASSPRTGFYEQYF. Full variable domain (outside the CDR3, taken from reference TRBV7-2 and TRBJ2-7): GAGVSQSPSNKVTEKGKDVELRCDPISGHTALYWYRQSLGQGLEFLIYFQGNSAPDKSGLPSDRFSAERTGGSVSTLTIQRTQQEDSAVYLCASSPRTGFYEQYFGPGTRLTVT.